This is a list of T cell receptor beta chains from one sample in a study of CD8 T cells in Susac syndrome. TCRdb called the immunoSEQ multiplex PCR reads again in MiXCR, with one record for every CDR3 protein. The sample has 120,000 to 150,000 distinct CDR3 sequences; 94% are singletons. The specimen sequenced was CD4+ T cells from PBMCs. The receptors originated from a human donor in good health. Both conserved end residues are part of each CDR3. D genes are given only for firm matches. Some rows mark clone size as missing; the rest say once, few, many or name a class of expanded clone.

V gene: TRBV5-1; clone size: .; D gene: .; J gene: TRBJ2-2; CDR3 protein: CASSSSYSLANTGELFF; CDR3 DNA: TGCGCCAGCAGCTCAAGCTACAGCCTAGCGAACACCGGGGAGCTGTTTTTT
V gene: TRBV3-1; clone size: .; D gene: .; J gene: TRBJ2-2; CDR3 protein: CASSQQLVAGELFF; CDR3 DNA: TGTGCCAGCAGCCAACAGCTAGTTGCTGGGGAGCTGTTTTTT
V gene: TRBV18; clone size: once; D gene: TRBD2; J gene: TRBJ2-7; CDR3 protein: CASSPGLAGGYEQYF; CDR3 DNA: TGTGCCAGCTCCCCTGGACTAGCGGGTGGTTACGAGCAGTACTTC
V gene: TRBV30; clone size: .; D gene: TRBD1; J gene: TRBJ1-3; CDR3 protein: CAWDPQGISGNTIYF; CDR3 DNA: TGTGCCTGGGATCCACAGGGGATCTCTGGAAACACCATATATTTT
V gene: TRBV9; clone size: .; D gene: .; J gene: TRBJ1-3; CDR3 protein: CASSVDGRTDTIYF; CDR3 DNA: TGTGCCAGCAGCGTAGACGGCAGGACGGACACCATATATTTT
V gene: TRBV11-2; clone size: .; D gene: .; J gene: TRBJ2-6; CDR3 protein: CASSLDGGLPSGANVLTF; CDR3 DNA: TGTGCCAGCAGCTTAGATGGAGGGCTCCCCTCTGGGGCCAACGTCCTGACTTTC
V gene: TRBV4-2; clone size: .; D gene: TRBD2; J gene: TRBJ2-3; CDR3 protein: CASSPILAGASDTQYF; CDR3 DNA: TGTGCCAGCAGCCCTATACTAGCGGGAGCAAGCGATACGCAGTATTTT
V gene: TRBV11-2; clone size: .; D gene: TRBD1; J gene: TRBJ2-2; CDR3 protein: CASSPGTGYPTGELFF; CDR3 DNA: TGTGCCAGCAGCCCAGGGACAGGGTACCCCACCGGGGAGCTGTTTTTT
V gene: TRBV4-1; clone size: .; D gene: .; J gene: TRBJ2-3; CDR3 protein: CASSQDVKLLGTDTQYF; CDR3 DNA: TGCGCCAGCAGCCAAGACGTGAAGTTATTAGGCACAGATACGCAGTATTTT
V gene: TRBV9; clone size: .; D gene: .; J gene: TRBJ1-1; CDR3 protein: CASSVVATDGEAFF; CDR3 DNA: TGTGCCAGCAGCGTAGTTGCCACAGACGGTGAAGCTTTCTTT
V gene: TRBV20-1; clone size: .; D gene: TRBD2; J gene: TRBJ2-1; CDR3 protein: CSARGGLRNEQFF; CDR3 DNA: TGCAGTGCTAGGGGGGGGTTGAGAAATGAGCAGTTCTTC
V gene: TRBV24-1; clone size: .; D gene: .; J gene: TRBJ2-3; CDR3 protein: CATSEGPYTDTQYF; CDR3 DNA: TGTGCCACCAGTGAGGGACCATACACAGATACGCAGTATTTT
V gene: TRBV5-1; clone size: .; D gene: .; J gene: TRBJ2-3; CDR3 protein: CASSLAVGPRTDTQYF; CDR3 DNA: TGCGCCAGCAGCTTGGCCGTGGGACCCCGCACAGATACGCAGTATTTT
V gene: TRBV5-1; clone size: .; D gene: .; J gene: TRBJ2-7; CDR3 protein: CASTYGPGRVTYEQYF; CDR3 DNA: TGCGCCAGCACCTATGGGCCGGGGCGGGTCACGTACGAGCAGTACTTC
V gene: TRBV20-1; clone size: .; D gene: .; J gene: TRBJ2-7; CDR3 protein: CSARGRISYEQYF; CDR3 DNA: TGCAGTGCTAGAGGACGGATCTCCTACGAGCAGTACTTC
V gene: TRBV5-1; clone size: .; D gene: .; J gene: TRBJ1-5; CDR3 protein: CASSLRGRQPQHF; CDR3 DNA: TGCGCCAGCAGCTTGCGGGGGCGTCAGCCCCAGCATTTT
V gene: TRBV2; clone size: .; D gene: .; J gene: TRBJ1-5; CDR3 protein: CASGDRGTRNQPQHF; CDR3 DNA: TGTGCCAGCGGGGATCGAGGGACGCGCAATCAGCCCCAGCATTTT
V gene: TRBV10-3; clone size: .; D gene: TRBD1; J gene: TRBJ2-5; CDR3 protein: CAIGTERQETQYF; CDR3 DNA: TGTGCCATCGGGACAGAACGCCAAGAGACCCAGTACTTC
V gene: TRBV29-1; clone size: .; D gene: .; J gene: TRBJ2-1; CDR3 protein: CSVEKGASSYNEQFF; CDR3 DNA: TGCAGCGTTGAAAAAGGGGCCAGCTCCTACAATGAGCAGTTCTTC
V gene: TRBV10-2; clone size: .; D gene: TRBD2; J gene: TRBJ2-3; CDR3 protein: CASSSGWASGSTDTQYF; CDR3 DNA: TGCGCCAGCAGTTCCGGATGGGCTAGCGGTAGCACAGATACGCAGTATTTT
V gene: TRBV2; clone size: .; D gene: .; J gene: TRBJ1-1; CDR3 protein: CASRDVKAFF; CDR3 DNA: TGTGCCAGCAGGGATGTAAAAGCTTTCTTT
V gene: TRBV14; clone size: few; D gene: .; J gene: TRBJ2-5; CDR3 protein: CASSQDVLQETQYF; CDR3 DNA: TGTGCCAGCAGCCAAGATGTCCTCCAAGAGACCCAGTACTTC
V gene: TRBV7-9; clone size: .; D gene: TRBD2; J gene: TRBJ2-7; CDR3 protein: CASRAGTSGRRDEQYF; CDR3 DNA: TGTGCCAGCAGGGCAGGGACTAGCGGGAGGAGAGACGAGCAGTACTTC
V gene: TRBV20-1; clone size: .; D gene: TRBD2; J gene: TRBJ2-7; CDR3 protein: CSAQGSRGRVF; CDR3 DNA: TGCAGCGCCCAGGGATCTCGCGGGAGAGTCTTC
V gene: TRBV27; clone size: .; D gene: .; J gene: TRBJ2-7; CDR3 protein: CATPYEQYF; CDR3 DNA: TGTGCCACTCCGTACGAGCAGTACTTC
V gene: TRBV15; clone size: .; D gene: .; J gene: TRBJ1-5; CDR3 protein: CATSRGGGRQPQHF; CDR3 DNA: TGTGCCACCAGCAGAGGGGGGGGCAGACAGCCCCAGCATTTT
V gene: TRBV28; clone size: .; D gene: .; J gene: TRBJ1-3; CDR3 protein: CASRPHTGTAITGNTIYF; CDR3 DNA: TGTGCCAGCAGACCCCACACCGGGACCGCAATAACTGGAAACACCATATATTTT
V gene: TRBV27; clone size: .; D gene: .; J gene: TRBJ1-2; CDR3 protein: CASSSQGYGYTF; CDR3 DNA: TGTGCCAGCAGTTCTCAGGGGTATGGCTACACCTTC
V gene: TRBV20-1; clone size: .; D gene: .; J gene: TRBJ1-2; CDR3 protein: CSASVGGNYGYTF; CDR3 DNA: TGCAGTGCTAGTGTTGGGGGGAACTATGGCTACACCTTC
V gene: TRBV3-1; clone size: .; D gene: .; J gene: TRBJ2-7; CDR3 protein: CASSHRDEQYF; CDR3 DNA: TGTGCCAGCAGCCACAGGGACGAGCAGTACTTC
V gene: TRBV20-1; clone size: .; D gene: .; J gene: TRBJ1-5; CDR3 protein: CSSRLGEEPQHF; CDR3 DNA: TGCAGTTCCCGACTTGGGGAGGAGCCCCAGCATTTT
V gene: TRBV20-1; clone size: .; D gene: .; J gene: TRBJ2-2; CDR3 protein: CSASMASRSGELFF; CDR3 DNA: TGCAGTGCTAGTATGGCTAGCAGGTCCGGGGAGCTGTTTTTT
V gene: TRBV28; clone size: .; D gene: .; J gene: TRBJ2-3; CDR3 protein: CASSQTGPTDTQYF; CDR3 DNA: TGTGCCAGCAGTCAGACAGGCCCAACAGATACGCAGTATTTT
V gene: TRBV12-3/TRBV12-4; clone size: .; D gene: TRBD2; J gene: TRBJ2-7; CDR3 protein: CASSSGLAGGLAYEQYF; CDR3 DNA: TGTGCCAGCAGTTCGGGACTAGCGGGAGGGTTGGCCTACGAGCAGTACTTC
V gene: TRBV15; clone size: .; D gene: .; J gene: TRBJ2-2; CDR3 protein: CATSRDGLHTGELFF; CDR3 DNA: TGTGCCACCAGCAGAGATGGCCTACACACCGGGGAGCTGTTTTTT
V gene: TRBV12-3/TRBV12-4; clone size: .; D gene: TRBD2; J gene: TRBJ2-2; CDR3 protein: CASSLVAGRGWTGELFF; CDR3 DNA: TGTGCCAGCAGTTTAGTTGCGGGGAGGGGTTGGACCGGGGAGCTGTTTTTT
V gene: TRBV6-1; clone size: .; D gene: .; J gene: TRBJ2-7; CDR3 protein: CASSDPSLKTFYEQYF; CDR3 DNA: TGTGCCAGCAGTGACCCTTCTTTGAAGACATTCTACGAGCAGTACTTC
V gene: TRBV12-3/TRBV12-4; clone size: .; D gene: TRBD2; J gene: TRBJ2-5; CDR3 protein: CASSPGTSGKETQYF; CDR3 DNA: TGTGCCAGCAGTCCCGGGACTAGCGGGAAAGAGACCCAGTACTTC
V gene: TRBV5-1; clone size: .; D gene: .; J gene: TRBJ2-7; CDR3 protein: CASSLDASSYEQYF; CDR3 DNA: TGCGCCAGCAGCTTGGACGCCAGCTCCTACGAGCAGTACTTC
V gene: TRBV19; clone size: .; D gene: TRBD2; J gene: TRBJ2-2; CDR3 protein: CASSIRRTRIGELFF; CDR3 DNA: TGTGCCAGTAGTATTCGCAGGACTAGGATCGGGGAGCTGTTTTTT
V gene: TRBV3-1; clone size: .; D gene: .; J gene: TRBJ2-1; CDR3 protein: CASSPKRAGTYNEQFF; CDR3 DNA: TGTGCCAGCAGCCCAAAGAGGGCCGGGACCTACAATGAGCAGTTCTTC
V gene: TRBV9; clone size: .; D gene: TRBD1; J gene: TRBJ2-7; CDR3 protein: CASSVEGQGTDEQYF; CDR3 DNA: TGTGCCAGCAGCGTAGAAGGACAGGGGACAGACGAGCAGTACTTC
V gene: TRBV2; clone size: .; D gene: .; J gene: TRBJ1-2; CDR3 protein: CASRDQGLGYTF; CDR3 DNA: TGTGCCAGCAGGGATCAGGGGCTTGGCTACACCTTC
V gene: TRBV30; clone size: .; D gene: TRBD1; J gene: TRBJ2-3; CDR3 protein: CAWRTGGTDTQYF; CDR3 DNA: TGTGCCTGGCGGACAGGAGGCACAGATACGCAGTATTTT
V gene: TRBV20-1; clone size: .; D gene: TRBD2; J gene: TRBJ2-1; CDR3 protein: CSASFGSGSKVEQFF; CDR3 DNA: TGCAGTGCTAGTTTCGGGAGCGGGAGTAAGGTTGAGCAGTTCTTC
V gene: TRBV7-2; clone size: .; D gene: .; J gene: TRBJ2-7; CDR3 protein: CASSFTGTDYEQYF; CDR3 DNA: TGTGCCAGCAGCTTTACAGGGACGGACTACGAGCAGTACTTC
V gene: TRBV9; clone size: .; D gene: TRBD2; J gene: TRBJ2-5; CDR3 protein: CASNLAGGPQETQYF; CDR3 DNA: TGTGCCAGCAATCTAGCGGGAGGTCCCCAAGAGACCCAGTACTTC
V gene: TRBV12-3/TRBV12-4; clone size: .; D gene: TRBD2; J gene: TRBJ2-5; CDR3 protein: CASSIAGKQYQETQYF; CDR3 DNA: TGTGCCAGCAGCATAGCGGGGAAACAGTACCAAGAGACCCAGTACTTC
V gene: TRBV5-1; clone size: .; D gene: .; J gene: TRBJ2-1; CDR3 protein: CASSLGYEQFF; CDR3 DNA: TGCGCCAGCAGCTTAGGATATGAGCAGTTCTTC
V gene: TRBV12-3/TRBV12-4; clone size: once; D gene: TRBD2; J gene: TRBJ2-2; CDR3 protein: CASSSGLPGELFF; CDR3 DNA: TGTGCCAGCAGCTCGGGACTACCCGGGGAGCTGTTTTTT